The 15 T cell receptor beta chains below come from one sample, sequenced in a study of blood T cell repertoires in COVID-19. TCRdb keeps only in-frame clones here, not all; method: immunoSEQ multiplex PCR. Here the sample spans hundreds of thousands of clones, approximately 88% being singletons. Material: peripheral blood. The receptor set was obtained from a woman in her 50s with COVID-19, enrolled during active disease.

The chain employs TRBV7-9 and TRBJ1-1; no firm D call. This CDR3 is built from 14 residues. The V end lost 6 bases, the J end lost 5 bases, and 16 bases lay between the germline ends. Germline values: CDR1 SEHNR, CDR2 FQNEAQ (reference sequence). The CDR3 spells CASRFEGLGTEAFF. CDR3 nucleotide sequence: TGTGCCAGCAGGTTCGAAGGACTGGGGACTGAAGCTTTCTTT.

V and J are TRBV5-1 and TRBJ1-1; TRBD1 aligns across 8 bases. Trimming took 0 bases from V and 1 from J; bases not matched to a gene: 2. Germline V gene lookup returns CDR1 SGHRS and CDR2 YFSETQ. The CDR3 is made up of 15 amino acids. The CDR3 region has the DNA TGCGCCAGCAGCTTGGAAGGGACAGGGAACACTGAAGCTTTCTTT. Its protein is CASSLEGTGNTEAFF. Supplemented by reference TRBV5-1 and TRBJ1-1, the full variable domain reads KAGVTQTPRYLIKTRGQQVTLSCSPISGHRSVSWYQQTPGQGLQFLFEYFSETQRNKGNFPGRFSGRQFSNSRSEMNVSTLELGDSALYLCASSLEGTGNTEAFFGQGTRLTVV.

The V call is TRBV2, the J call TRBJ2-2, with a weak D call TRBD2 (6 bases). Germline V gene lookup returns CDR1 SNHLY and CDR2 FYNNEI. V gave up 5 bases and J gave up 5 bases, with 9 bases separating them. This CDR3 is built from 13 residues. CDR3 sequence (DNA): TGTGCCAGCAGTTTCCGGGAGACCGGGGAGCTGTTTTTT. Translation gives CASSFRETGELFF.

This chain uses TRBV19 with TRBJ1-1; tentative D call: TRBD1 (5 bases). V lost 5 bases and J 4 bases, leaving 11 bases between the germline ends. Germline assignment: CDR1 LNHDA and CDR2 SQIVND (reference sequence). CDR3 length: 13 amino acids. The CDR3 bases are TGTGCCAGTAGTTCACAGGTGAGCACTGAAGCTTTCTTT. It codes for CASSSQVSTEAFF.

The V call is TRBV29-1, the J call TRBJ1-1; possible D gene TRBD1, 6 bases. Per the germline V gene, CDR1 is SQVTM and CDR2 is ANQGSEA. This CDR3 has 11 amino acids. With 4 bases removed from V and 4 bases from J, the gap between germline ends came to 7 bases. The CDR3 region has the DNA TGCAGCGTTGGGGGGCCCACTGAAGCTTTCTTT. Its protein product is CSVGGPTEAFF.

There are a few counts of this clone. J is TRBJ1-2 and V is TRBV6-5, with a possible D match to TRBD1 (5 bases). Germline CDR1 is MNHEY and CDR2 is SVGAGI. This CDR3 has 13 amino acids. The germline V and J ends were trimmed by 3 bases and 8 bases, with 13 bases remaining between them. The CDR3, as DNA: TGTGCCAGCAGTTATCGTGAGAAGGGGGGCTACACCTTC. It yields the protein CASSYREKGGYTF.

The chain combines TRBV2 with TRBJ2-3; D is perhaps TRBD1 (6 bases). CDR1 is SNHLY, CDR2 FYNNEI, per germline. The V end was cut by 5 bases, the J end by 1 base, with 19 bases between. The CDR3 runs 17 residues. The CDR3 nucleotides read TGTGCCAGCAGTCACAGGGTAATCGGGGTTGGCACAGATACGCAGTATTTT. Its protein is CASSHRVIGVGTDTQYF.

The rearrangement uses TRBV6-5 and TRBJ2-7; 10 bases are a match to TRBD2. In germline, CDR1 is MNHEY, CDR2 SVGAGI. Trimming took 8 bases from V and 2 from J; bases not matched to a gene: 9. CDR3 length: 15 residues. DNA for the CDR3: TGTGCCAGCCAACCTCTAGCGGGGGCCGCCTACGAGCAGTACTTC. Its protein is CASQPLAGAAYEQYF.

This chain connects TRBV13 to TRBJ2-7; 7 bases line up with TRBD2. The CDR3 length is 16 residues. Germline CDR1 and CDR2: PRHDT and FYEKMQ (reference sequence). After removal of 5 bases from V and 0 bases from J, the junction contained 10 bases not matched to a gene. CDR3 coding DNA: TGTGCCAGCAGCCCCCAAGGCGGGGGAAGCTCCTACGAGCAGTACTTC. This gives the protein CASSPQGGGSSYEQYF.

This sequence joins TRBV9 and TRBJ2-5, with 8 positions matching TRBD2. The CDR3 sequence is 15 residues long. With V trimmed by 0 bases and J by 2 bases, 3 bases remained unmatched. Germline V gene data show CDR1 as SGDLS and CDR2 as YYNGEE. The CDR3 protein is CASSVGASGQETQYF. The CDR3 DNA reads as TGTGCCAGCAGCGTAGGTGCTAGCGGGCAAGAGACCCAGTACTTC.

This chain joins TRBV27 and TRBJ2-2; a possible D gene is TRBD1 (6 bases). This CDR3 has 16 amino acids. Trimming took off 8 bases at V and 1 base at J, with 17 bases between the two ends. Germline CDR1 is MNHEY and CDR2 is SMNVEV (reference sequence). In DNA form, the CDR3 reads TGTGCCAGCGGGGACATGGTATGGCTGAACACCGGGGAGCTGTTTTTT. It yields the protein CASGDMVWLNTGELFF.

The V call is TRBV11-2, the J call TRBJ1-2, with D uncertain. There are 13 residues in the CDR3. Germline V gene data show CDR1 as SGHAT and CDR2 as FQNNGV. V was trimmed by 5 bases and J by 4 bases, leaving 11 bases between them. The chain's CDR3 is CASSVTEFYGYTF. In nucleotides, the CDR3 is TGTGCCAGCAGCGTCACAGAATTCTATGGCTACACCTTC.

The rearrangement links TRBV7-8 to TRBJ2-1; 10 nucleotides match TRBD2. Germline values: CDR1 SGHVS, CDR2 FQNEAQ. CDR3 size: 15 residues. The V and J ends lost 0 bases and 14 bases, in that order; junction bases with no gene match: 10. This chain's CDR3 is CASSLARASGGPKFF. The CDR3 nucleotides read TGTGCCAGCAGCTTAGCGCGGGCTAGCGGGGGCCCAAAGTTCTTC.

The chain carries TRBV12-5 and TRBJ2-1; D perhaps matches TRBD1 (6 bases). This CDR3 has 14 amino acids. Per germline, CDR1 LGHNT and CDR2 FRNRAP. Trimming removed 4 bases at V and 5 bases at J, with 12 bases between. This CDR3 reads CASGWPRTDNEQFF. The CDR3 DNA reads as TGTGCTAGTGGTTGGCCGAGGACAGACAATGAGCAGTTCTTC.

The V and J genes are TRBV5-6 and TRBJ2-1; TRBD2 matches 9 bases. The CDR3 is 15 residues long. Germline loops: CDR1 SGHDT, CDR2 YYEEEE. The V segment lost 4 bases and the J segment 0 bases; nucleotides outside the gene matches: 2. CDR3 coding DNA: TGTGCCAGCAGCGGGGGACTAGCCTCCTACAATGAGCAGTTCTTC. Its protein product is CASSGGLASYNEQFF.